This entry concerns a single T cell receptor (beta chain). As yet, its antigen is unknown. This CDR3 is also generated by other DNA sequences in the sample. Clones were read by immunoSEQ multiplex PCR, and TCRdb kept only the in-frame ones, dropping some. The repertoire holds approximately 99,000 clones, with around 88% as singletons. This sample was included in a study of radiotherapy plus CTLA-4 blockade in lung cancer. The study's findings and limits: According to reports, early shifts in blood T cell clones, alongside interferon-beta, forecast response most accurately. Tumor-derived TCR clones expanded in blood after radiotherapy plus ipilimumab.

CDR1 and CDR2 (germline): MGHRA, YSYEKL. With 1 base clipped from V and 2 bases from J, the junction kept 1 base outside the gene matches. The length of the CDR3 is 15 residues. The chain combines TRBV4-1 with TRBJ2-1; 8 positions match TRBD2. The receptor was isolated from a human donor with non-small cell lung cancer that progressed on radiotherapy plus ipilimumab. Specimen: peripheral blood, collected from a patient treated with radiotherapy plus ipilimumab. The CDR3, as DNA: TGCGCCAGCAGCCAAGGTAGCGGGACCTACAATGAGCAGTTCTTC. Residues: CASSQGSGTYNEQFF.